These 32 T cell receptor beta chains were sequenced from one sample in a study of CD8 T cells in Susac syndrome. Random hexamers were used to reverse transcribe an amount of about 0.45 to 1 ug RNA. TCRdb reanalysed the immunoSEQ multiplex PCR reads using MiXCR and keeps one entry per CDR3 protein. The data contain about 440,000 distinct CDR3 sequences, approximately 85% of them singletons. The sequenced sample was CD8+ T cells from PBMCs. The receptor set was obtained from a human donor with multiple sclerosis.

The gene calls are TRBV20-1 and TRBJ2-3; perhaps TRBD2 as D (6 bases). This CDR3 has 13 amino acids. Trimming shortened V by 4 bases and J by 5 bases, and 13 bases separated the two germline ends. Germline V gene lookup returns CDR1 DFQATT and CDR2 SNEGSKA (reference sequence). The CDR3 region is CSANRELGDTQYF. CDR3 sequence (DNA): TGCAGTGCTAACCGGGAGTTGGGAGATACGCAGTATTTT.

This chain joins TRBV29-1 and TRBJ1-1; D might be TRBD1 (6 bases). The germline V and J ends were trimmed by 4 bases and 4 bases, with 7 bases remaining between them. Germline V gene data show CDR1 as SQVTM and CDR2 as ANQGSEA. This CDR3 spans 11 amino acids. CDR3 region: CSVAGATEAFF. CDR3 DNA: TGCAGCGTTGCGGGGGCCACTGAAGCTTTCTTT.

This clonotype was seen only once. CDR3 loop: CASNKERDRRSDTQYF. CDR3 sequence (DNA): TGTGCCAGCAACAAGGAACGGGACAGGAGATCAGATACGCAGTATTTT. The chain employs TRBV5-8 and TRBJ2-3; 8 bases are shared with TRBD1. Germline lookup yields CDR1 SGHTS and CDR2 YDEGEE. The CDR3 length is 16 residues. V lost 6 bases to trimming and J lost 4 bases; unmatched junction nucleotides: 13.

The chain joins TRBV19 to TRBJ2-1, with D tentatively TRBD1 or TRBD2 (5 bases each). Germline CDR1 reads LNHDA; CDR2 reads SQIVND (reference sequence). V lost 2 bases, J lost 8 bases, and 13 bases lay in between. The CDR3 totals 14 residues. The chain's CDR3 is CASSIWGPTDEQFF. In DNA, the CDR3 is TGTGCCAGTAGTATATGGGGACCCACAGATGAGCAGTTCTTC.

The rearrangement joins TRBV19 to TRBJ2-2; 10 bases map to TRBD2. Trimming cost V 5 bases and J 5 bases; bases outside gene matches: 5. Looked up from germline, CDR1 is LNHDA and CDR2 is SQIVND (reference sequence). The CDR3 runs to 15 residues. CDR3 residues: CASSLGAGGTGELFF. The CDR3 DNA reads TGTGCCAGTAGTCTTGGAGCGGGAGGGACCGGGGAGCTGTTTTTT.

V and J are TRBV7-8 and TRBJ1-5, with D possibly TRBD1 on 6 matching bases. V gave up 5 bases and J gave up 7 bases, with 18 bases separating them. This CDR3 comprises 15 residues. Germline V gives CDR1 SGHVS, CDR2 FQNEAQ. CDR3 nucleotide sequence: TGTGCCAGCAGCCCCGGGGCCGGGGGCTGGCAGCCCCAGCATTTT. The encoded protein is CASSPGAGGWQPQHF.

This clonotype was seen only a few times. The CDR3 nucleotides are TGTGCCAGCAGCTTAGGCCAGGGGAGCGCCTACGAGCAGTACTTC. The encoded protein is CASSLGQGSAYEQYF. This chain links TRBV7-8 with TRBJ2-7; a possible D gene is TRBD1 (6 bases). This CDR3 region has 15 residues. CDR1 is SGHVS and CDR2 is FQNEAQ in the germline V gene. The V end was cut by 1 base, the J end by 2 bases, with 12 bases between.

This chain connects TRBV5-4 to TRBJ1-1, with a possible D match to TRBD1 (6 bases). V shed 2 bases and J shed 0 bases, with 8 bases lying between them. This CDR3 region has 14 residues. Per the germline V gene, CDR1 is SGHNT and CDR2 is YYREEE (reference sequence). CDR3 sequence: CASSFTGMNTEAFF. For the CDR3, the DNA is TGTGCCAGCAGCTTCACAGGGATGAACACTGAAGCTTTCTTT.

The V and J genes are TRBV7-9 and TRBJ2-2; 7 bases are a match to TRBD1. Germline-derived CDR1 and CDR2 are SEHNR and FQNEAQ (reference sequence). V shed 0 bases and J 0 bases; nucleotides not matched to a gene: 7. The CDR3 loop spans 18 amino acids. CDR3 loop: CASSLARDSHANTGELFF. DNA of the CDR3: TGTGCCAGCAGCTTAGCTCGGGACAGCCACGCGAACACCGGGGAGCTGTTTTTT.

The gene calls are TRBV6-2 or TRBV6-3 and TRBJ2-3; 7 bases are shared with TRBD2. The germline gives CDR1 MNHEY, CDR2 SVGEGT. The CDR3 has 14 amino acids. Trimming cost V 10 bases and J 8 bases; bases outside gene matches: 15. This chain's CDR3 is CATHVWSGTSTQYF. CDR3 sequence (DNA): TGTGCCACCCACGTCTGGAGCGGGACCTCTACGCAGTATTTT.

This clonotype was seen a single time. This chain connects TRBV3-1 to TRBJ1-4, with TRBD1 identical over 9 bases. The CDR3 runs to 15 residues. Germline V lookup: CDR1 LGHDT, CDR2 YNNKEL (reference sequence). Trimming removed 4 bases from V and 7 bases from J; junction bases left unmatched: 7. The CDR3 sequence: CASSPDGTGPEKLFF. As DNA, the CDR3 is TGTGCCAGCAGCCCTGACGGGACAGGGCCTGAAAAACTGTTTTTT. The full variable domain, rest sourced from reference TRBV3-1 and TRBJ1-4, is DTAVSQTPKYLVTQMGNDKSIKCEQNLGHDTMYWYKQDSKKFLKIMFSYNNKELIINETVPNRFSPKSPDKAHLNLHINSLELGDSAVYFCASSPDGTGPEKLFFGSGTQLSVL.

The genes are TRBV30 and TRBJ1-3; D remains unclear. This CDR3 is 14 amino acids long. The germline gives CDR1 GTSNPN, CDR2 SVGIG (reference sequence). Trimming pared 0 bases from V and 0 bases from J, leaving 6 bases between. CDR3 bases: TGTGCCTGGAGTGTACTGGGCTCTGGAAACACCATATATTTT. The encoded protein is CAWSVLGSGNTIYF.

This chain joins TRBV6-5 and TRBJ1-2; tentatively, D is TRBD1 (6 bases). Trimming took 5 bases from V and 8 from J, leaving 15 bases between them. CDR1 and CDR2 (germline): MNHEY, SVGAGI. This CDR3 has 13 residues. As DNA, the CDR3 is TGTGCCAGCAGTGGGACACCCCTGAGAGGCTACACCTTC. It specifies CASSGTPLRGYTF.

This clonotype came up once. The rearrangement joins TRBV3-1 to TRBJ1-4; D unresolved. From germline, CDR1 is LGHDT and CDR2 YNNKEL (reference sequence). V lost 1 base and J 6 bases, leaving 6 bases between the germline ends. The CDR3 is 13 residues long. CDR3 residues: CASSQGGHEKLFF. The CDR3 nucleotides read TGTGCCAGCAGCCAAGGGGGTCATGAAAAACTGTTTTTT.

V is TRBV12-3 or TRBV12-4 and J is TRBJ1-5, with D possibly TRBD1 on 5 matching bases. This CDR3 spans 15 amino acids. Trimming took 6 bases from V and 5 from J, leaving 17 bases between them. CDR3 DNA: TGTGCCAGCAGCCCGAAGGGGCAGGGTGATCAGCCCCAGCATTTT. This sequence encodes CASSPKGQGDQPQHF.

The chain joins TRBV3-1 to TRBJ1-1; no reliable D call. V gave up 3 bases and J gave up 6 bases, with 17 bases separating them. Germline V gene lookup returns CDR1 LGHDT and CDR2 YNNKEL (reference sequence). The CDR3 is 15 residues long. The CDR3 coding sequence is TGTGCCAGCAGCCAGGGATCCGAACCGTTGGCTGAAGCTTTCTTT. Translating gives CASSQGSEPLAEAFF.

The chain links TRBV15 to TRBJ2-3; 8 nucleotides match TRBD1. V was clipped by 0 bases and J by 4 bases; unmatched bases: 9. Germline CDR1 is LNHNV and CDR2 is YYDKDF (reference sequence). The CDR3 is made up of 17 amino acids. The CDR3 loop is CATSRDRTGSVSDTQYF. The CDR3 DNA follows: TGTGCCACCAGCAGAGATCGGACAGGGTCAGTCTCAGATACGCAGTATTTT.

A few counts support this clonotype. CDR3 in DNA: TGTGCCAGCAGTTACTTCGGACAGTACTACGAGCAGTACTTC. Amino acid sequence: CASSYFGQYYEQYF. The J gene is TRBJ2-7, the V gene TRBV6-5; possibly TRBD1 for D (6 bases). The CDR3 spans 14 residues. Germline V gene sequence: CDR1 MNHEY, CDR2 SVGAGI. V lost 1 base and J 3 bases, leaving 10 bases between the germline ends.

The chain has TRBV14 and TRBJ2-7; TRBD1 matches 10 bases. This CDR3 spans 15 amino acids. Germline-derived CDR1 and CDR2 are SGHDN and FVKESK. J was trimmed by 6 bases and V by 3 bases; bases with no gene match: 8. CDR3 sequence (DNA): TGTGCCAGCAGCCATCGGGACAGGGGATATCGCGAGCAGTACTTC. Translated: CASSHRDRGYREQYF.

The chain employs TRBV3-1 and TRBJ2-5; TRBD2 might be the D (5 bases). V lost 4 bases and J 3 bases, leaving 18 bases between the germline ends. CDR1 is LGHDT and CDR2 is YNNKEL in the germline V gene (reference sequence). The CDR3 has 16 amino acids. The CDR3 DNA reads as TGTGCCAGCAGCCCGGACTCCGAGCCCTTCGAAGAGACCCAGTACTTC. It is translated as CASSPDSEPFEETQYF.

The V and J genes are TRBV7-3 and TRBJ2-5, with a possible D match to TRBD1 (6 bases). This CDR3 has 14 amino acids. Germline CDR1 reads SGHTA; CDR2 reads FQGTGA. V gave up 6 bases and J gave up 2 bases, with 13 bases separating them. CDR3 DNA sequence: TGTGCCAGCAGTCCAAGAGGACAGCAAGAGACCCAGTACTTC. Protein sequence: CASSPRGQQETQYF.

In DNA form, the CDR3 reads TGTGCCAGCAGTTTAGCGGGAGCAGCCGAGCAGTACTTC. It codes for CASSLAGAAEQYF. V usage is TRBV27 and J usage is TRBJ2-7; 7 bases line up with TRBD2. CDR1 MNHEY and CDR2 SMNVEV come from the germline V gene (reference sequence). The CDR3 covers 13 residues. V lost 2 bases and J lost 6; bases outside the gene matches: 4.

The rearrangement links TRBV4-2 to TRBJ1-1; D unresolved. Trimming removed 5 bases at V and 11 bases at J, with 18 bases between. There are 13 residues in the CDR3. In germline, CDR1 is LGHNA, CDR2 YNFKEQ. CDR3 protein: CASSDSWGEAAFF. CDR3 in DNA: TGTGCCAGCAGCGATAGTTGGGGTGAGGCGGCTTTCTTT.

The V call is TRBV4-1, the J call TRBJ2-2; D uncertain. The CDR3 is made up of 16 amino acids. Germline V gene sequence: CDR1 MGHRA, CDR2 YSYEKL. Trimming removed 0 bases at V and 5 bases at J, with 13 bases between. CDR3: CASSQDSSLFTGELFF. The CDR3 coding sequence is TGCGCCAGCAGCCAAGATTCCAGCTTGTTTACCGGGGAGCTGTTTTTT.

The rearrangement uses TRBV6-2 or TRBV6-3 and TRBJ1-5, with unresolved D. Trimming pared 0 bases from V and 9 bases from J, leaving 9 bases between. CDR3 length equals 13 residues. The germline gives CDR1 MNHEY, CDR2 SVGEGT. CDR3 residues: CASSYSGVRPQHF. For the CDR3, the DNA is TGTGCCAGCAGTTACTCCGGGGTACGGCCCCAGCATTTT.

The CDR3 sequence is CASTLSGGALDNEQFF. The DNA for the CDR3 is TGTGCCAGCACCCTTTCGGGGGGCGCCTTAGACAATGAGCAGTTCTTC. This sequence joins TRBV11-2 and TRBJ2-1; a possible D gene is TRBD2 (7 bases). The CDR3 loop spans 16 amino acids. The V end lost 7 bases, the J end lost 5 bases, and 21 bases lay between the germline ends. Germline CDR1 and CDR2: SGHAT and FQNNGV.

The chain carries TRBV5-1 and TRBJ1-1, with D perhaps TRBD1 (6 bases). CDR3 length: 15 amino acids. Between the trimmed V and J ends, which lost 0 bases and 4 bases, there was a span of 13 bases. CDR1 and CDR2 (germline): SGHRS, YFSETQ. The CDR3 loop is CASSLVGGAGTEAFF. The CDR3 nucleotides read TGCGCCAGCAGCTTGGTTGGGGGCGCGGGCACTGAAGCTTTCTTT.

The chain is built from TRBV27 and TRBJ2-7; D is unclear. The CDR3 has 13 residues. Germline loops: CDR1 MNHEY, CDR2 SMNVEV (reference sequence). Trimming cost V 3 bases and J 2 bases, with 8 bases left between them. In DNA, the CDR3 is TGTGCCAGCAGTTTCCGGGCTGCCTACGAGCAGTACTTC. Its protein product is CASSFRAAYEQYF.

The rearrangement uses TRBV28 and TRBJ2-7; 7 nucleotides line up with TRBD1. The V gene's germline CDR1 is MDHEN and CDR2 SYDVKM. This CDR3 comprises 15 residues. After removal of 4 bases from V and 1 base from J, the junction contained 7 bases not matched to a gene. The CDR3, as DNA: TGTGCCAGCAGTTCTCTGGGACAGACTTCCTACGAGCAGTACTTC. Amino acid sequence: CASSSLGQTSYEQYF.

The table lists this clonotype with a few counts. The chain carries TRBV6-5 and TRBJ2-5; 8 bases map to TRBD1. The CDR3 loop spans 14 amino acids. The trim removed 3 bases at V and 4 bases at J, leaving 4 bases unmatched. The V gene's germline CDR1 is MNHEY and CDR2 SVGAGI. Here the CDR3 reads CASSYLDRGETQYF. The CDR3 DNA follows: TGTGCCAGCAGTTATCTAGACAGGGGAGAGACCCAGTACTTC.

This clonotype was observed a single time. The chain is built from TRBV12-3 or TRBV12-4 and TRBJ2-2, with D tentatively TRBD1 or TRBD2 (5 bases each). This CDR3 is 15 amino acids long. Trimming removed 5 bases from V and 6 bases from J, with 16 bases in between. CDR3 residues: CASSPPVGVPGELFF. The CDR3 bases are TGTGCCAGCAGTCCCCCCGTGGGGGTACCCGGGGAGCTGTTTTTT.

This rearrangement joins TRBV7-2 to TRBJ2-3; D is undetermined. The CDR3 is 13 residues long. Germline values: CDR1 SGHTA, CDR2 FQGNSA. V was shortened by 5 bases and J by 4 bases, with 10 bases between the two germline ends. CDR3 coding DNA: TGTGCCAGCAGCCCCCCTTGGCCAGATACGCAGTATTTT. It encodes CASSPPWPDTQYF.